What follows are 4 T cell receptor beta chains derived from one specimen sequenced in a study of identical twins. TCRdb reprocessed the 5' RACE reads with MiXCR, giving one entry per CDR3 protein. The sample holds over 600,000 distinct CDR3 sequences; about 20% are singletons and the top ten take roughly 4%. These sequences were also reported in another study, on T cells expressing NK-cell markers.

Sequencing used PBMCs. These receptors all come from a young woman in good health.

CDR3 in DNA: TGCAGTGCTCCCTTACGGGGGGTAGCCAAAAACATTCAGTACTTC. Protein sequence: CSAPLRGVAKNIQYF. The chain joins TRBV20-1 to TRBJ2-4, with 7 positions matching TRBD2. V trimming: 5 bases; J trimming: 0 bases; junction bases outside the gene matches: 7. The germline V gene encodes CDR1 DFQATT and CDR2 SNEGSKA (reference sequence). The CDR3 contains 15 residues.

This clonotype was seen just once. V gene TRBV3-1 combines with J gene TRBJ1-2; weak D call: TRBD1 (6 bases). Germline V lookup: CDR1 LGHDT, CDR2 YNNKEL (reference sequence). The CDR3 totals 14 residues. V lost 2 bases and J lost 8, with 15 bases in between. CDR3 sequence reads: CASSQTGTSGGYTF. For the CDR3, the DNA is TGTGCCAGCAGCCAAACAGGGACTTCGGGAGGCTACACCTTC.

This clonotype has a handful of counts. The junction departs from germline at one end; a sequencing error may be responsible. This chain joins TRBV11-2 and TRBJ2-7; 8 bases match TRBD2. Germline V gives CDR1 SGHAT, CDR2 FQNNGV. The CDR3 is 15 amino acids. The CDR3 loop reads CASSPLAGSSHEQYF. CDR3 bases: TGTGCCAGCAGTCCCTTAGCGGGGTCCTCCCACGAGCAGTACTTC.

This clonotype was seen only a few times. The genes are TRBV12-3 or TRBV12-4 and TRBJ2-7; D is uncertain. There are 12 residues in the CDR3. V lost 5 bases, J lost 9 bases, and 14 bases lay in between. CDR3 DNA: TGTGCCAGCAGTGCCCCTCAGAGGAGGCAGTACTTC. It codes for CASSAPQRRQYF.